A selection of T cell receptor beta chains follows, all from one sample in a study of tissue T cells after allogeneic stem cell transplantation. Sequencing used immunoSEQ multiplex PCR; TCRdb keeps in-frame clones, though not all of them. The data hold 42,000 or so clones, with approximately 92% observed a single time. The source was blood, collected before transplantation. The receptors were gathered from a woman aged 35 to 70 who later had graft-versus-host disease after an allogeneic stem cell transplant. Each CDR3 is given with its conserved first and last residue. Fields, in order: J gene, clone size, V gene, D gene, CDR3 DNA, CDR3 protein. A D gene is named only where the DNA matches it firmly. Some rows have no size entry. The others give once, few or many, or a class for an expanded clone.

J: TRBJ1-2
size: .
V: TRBV5-8
D: .
DNA: TGTGCCAGCAGCTTACGGGACACGTACCTTCCTAGCTATGGCTACACCTTC
CDR3: CASSLRDTYLPSYGYTF

J: TRBJ1-2
size: once
V: TRBV28
D: .
DNA: TGTGCCAGCAGTTTTTCTGACTATGGCTACACCTTC
CDR3: CASSFSDYGYTF

J: TRBJ2-1
size: once
V: TRBV12-3/TRBV12-4
D: .
DNA: TGTGCCAGCAGGACGAACAATGAGCAGTTCTTC
CDR3: CASRTNNEQFF

J: TRBJ2-7
size: .
V: TRBV6-6
D: .
DNA: TGTGCCAGCAAACCCATTGGGCAGGGGATCTACGAGCAGTACTTC
CDR3: CASKPIGQGIYEQYF

J: TRBJ1-1
size: .
V: TRBV28
D: TRBD1
DNA: TGTGCCAGCAGTTTTGGGGACAGGGAGAACACTGAAGCTTTCTTT
CDR3: CASSFGDRENTEAFF

J: TRBJ2-7
size: .
V: TRBV6-2/TRBV6-3
D: .
DNA: TGTGCCAGCAGTTATACAGGCAACTACGAGCAGTACTTC
CDR3: CASSYTGNYEQYF

J: TRBJ2-1
size: .
V: TRBV27
D: TRBD2
DNA: TGTGCCAGCAGTTTTCGCGGGGGGGACAATGAGCAGTTCTTC
CDR3: CASSFRGGDNEQFF

J: TRBJ1-6
size: .
V: TRBV28
D: TRBD1
DNA: TGTGCCAGCCGCAGGGGGGGGACGGAATCACCCCTCCACTTT
CDR3: CASRRGGTESPLHF

J: TRBJ1-1
size: .
V: TRBV3-1/TRBV3-2
D: .
DNA: TGTGCCAGCAGCCACAAACTAGGGGGGACTGAAGCTTTCTTT
CDR3: CASSHKLGGTEAFF

J: TRBJ1-3
size: .
V: TRBV19
D: .
DNA: TGTGCCAGTACCCCAGGCTTCTCTGGAAACACCATATATTTT
CDR3: CASTPGFSGNTIYF

J: TRBJ1-1
size: .
V: TRBV18
D: TRBD1
DNA: TGTGCCAGCTCACCACAGGGGGCTAGGGTTACTGAAGCTTTCTTT
CDR3: CASSPQGARVTEAFF

J: TRBJ2-7
size: .
V: TRBV6-5
D: TRBD1
DNA: TGTGCCAGCAGCCCCGGACAGGGGACCTACGAGCAGTACTTC
CDR3: CASSPGQGTYEQYF

J: TRBJ2-1
size: .
V: TRBV5-4
D: TRBD1
DNA: TGTGCCAGCAGCACAGGGGGCTTGTCCTACAATGAGCAGTTCTTC
CDR3: CASSTGGLSYNEQFF

J: TRBJ2-7
size: .
V: TRBV6-2/TRBV6-3
D: .
DNA: TGTGCCAGCAGCCAGGTCTACGAGCAGTACTTC
CDR3: CASSQVYEQYF

J: TRBJ1-5
size: once
V: TRBV7-9
D: TRBD1
DNA: TGTGCCAGCAGCTTAGTTCGGGACAGGGACAATCAGCCCCAGCATTTT
CDR3: CASSLVRDRDNQPQHF

J: TRBJ2-1
size: .
V: TRBV4-1
D: .
DNA: TGCGCCAGCAGCCAAGGGCGTCGAGACAATGAGCAGTTCTTC
CDR3: CASSQGRRDNEQFF

J: TRBJ1-1
size: .
V: TRBV28
D: .
DNA: TGTGCCAGCAGTCTGGGGCTTAGAGCTTTCTTT
CDR3: CASSLGLRAFF

J: TRBJ1-6
size: .
V: TRBV19
D: .
DNA: TGTGCCAGTAGGCTGACTAATTCACCCCTCCACTTT
CDR3: CASRLTNSPLHF

J: TRBJ1-1
size: .
V: TRBV5-5
D: .
DNA: TGTGCCAGCAGCTTGGCCCCGACGAGGGACACTGAAGCTTTCTTT
CDR3: CASSLAPTRDTEAFF

J: TRBJ2-3
size: .
V: TRBV5-1
D: TRBD2
DNA: TGCGCCAGCAGCTTTAGCGGGAGAGAGGATACGCAGTATTTT
CDR3: CASSFSGREDTQYF

J: TRBJ2-1
size: .
V: TRBV14
D: .
DNA: TGTGCCAGCAGCCAATTAGAAGGGAAAAAGCAGTTCTTC
CDR3: CASSQLEGKKQFF

J: TRBJ2-5
size: once
V: TRBV5-1
D: .
DNA: TGCGCCAGCAGCTTGGCCACTGGGTCCCAAGAGACCCAGTACTTC
CDR3: CASSLATGSQETQYF

J: TRBJ2-7
size: .
V: TRBV30
D: TRBD2
DNA: TGTGCCTGGAGGACTAGCGGCTACGAGCAGTACTTC
CDR3: CAWRTSGYEQYF

J: TRBJ2-1
size: once
V: TRBV5-4
D: TRBD1
DNA: TGTGCCAGCAGCCTGGACAGGAATGAGCAGTTCTTC
CDR3: CASSLDRNEQFF

J: TRBJ1-4
size: .
V: TRBV18
D: .
DNA: TGTGCCAGCTCACCAACTAATGAAAAACTGTTTTTT
CDR3: CASSPTNEKLFF

J: TRBJ2-3
size: .
V: TRBV28
D: TRBD1
DNA: TGTGCCAGCAGTCGCCAGGGGGCAACAGATACGCAGTATTTT
CDR3: CASSRQGATDTQYF

J: TRBJ2-5
size: .
V: TRBV2
D: .
DNA: TGTGCCAGCAGTGAAGCGAGGGAGACCCAGTACTTC
CDR3: CASSEARETQYF

J: TRBJ2-5
size: .
V: TRBV5-1
D: .
DNA: TGCGCCAGCAGCTTGTTGGGGCTGCTCGGGGAGACCCAGTACTTC
CDR3: CASSLLGLLGETQYF

J: TRBJ1-1
size: .
V: TRBV25-1
D: .
DNA: TGTGCCAGCAGATCGACCACCGGAGCTTTCTTT
CDR3: CASRSTTGAFF

J: TRBJ1-1
size: .
V: TRBV6-5
D: .
DNA: TGTGCCAGCATCAAAGAGGGGACACCGCGCAGGGAAGCTTTCTTT
CDR3: CASIKEGTPRREAFF

J: TRBJ2-1
size: .
V: TRBV18
D: .
DNA: TGTGCCAGCTCGGATTTTACGGACGGTGAGCAGTTCTTC
CDR3: CASSDFTDGEQFF

J: TRBJ2-4
size: .
V: TRBV9
D: .
DNA: TGTGCCAGCAGCGTAGGGATCGTTGAAAACATTCAGTACTTC
CDR3: CASSVGIVENIQYF

J: TRBJ1-5
size: .
V: TRBV30
D: .
DNA: TGTGCCTGGAGTGCCGGAGGGGGTACAAGCAATCAGCCCCAGCATTTT
CDR3: CAWSAGGGTSNQPQHF

J: TRBJ1-5
size: .
V: TRBV30
D: .
DNA: TGTGCCTGGGGGGATGGCAATCAGCCCCAGCATTTT
CDR3: CAWGDGNQPQHF

J: TRBJ1-1
size: once
V: TRBV11-3
D: TRBD1
DNA: TGTGCCAGCAGCTGGACAGGGAAGACTGAAGCTTTCTTT
CDR3: CASSWTGKTEAFF

J: TRBJ2-2
size: .
V: TRBV6-5
D: TRBD2
DNA: TGTGCCAGCAGATTAGCGGGAGCCCTAATCGGGGAGCTGTTTTTT
CDR3: CASRLAGALIGELFF

J: TRBJ2-7
size: .
V: TRBV3-1/TRBV3-2
D: .
DNA: TGTGCCAGCAGCCAAGTAATACGCACAAGCTCCTACGAGCAGTACTTC
CDR3: CASSQVIRTSSYEQYF

J: TRBJ1-1
size: .
V: TRBV6-5
D: .
DNA: TGTGCCAGCAGTTATTCGACGGGTAGAAGGGGGACTGAAGCTTTCTTT
CDR3: CASSYSTGRRGTEAFF

J: TRBJ2-7
size: .
V: TRBV6-2/TRBV6-3
D: TRBD1
DNA: TGTGCCAGCAGTCCCCAGGGGGCCCTCTCCTACGAGCAGTACTTC
CDR3: CASSPQGALSYEQYF

J: TRBJ1-5
size: .
V: TRBV9
D: .
DNA: TGTGCCAGCCGGCGGTTTGCAGGGGAAGCCTGGCAGCCCCAGCATTTT
CDR3: CASRRFAGEAWQPQHF

J: TRBJ2-3
size: .
V: TRBV30
D: TRBD2
DNA: TGTGCCTGGAGCAAGCTCAGGACTAGCGGGAGGGCAGATACGCAGTATTTT
CDR3: CAWSKLRTSGRADTQYF

J: TRBJ2-3
size: once
V: TRBV6-2/TRBV6-3
D: TRBD2
DNA: TGTGCCAGCAGTTACTCGAGACTAGCGGCCACAGATACGCAGTATTTT
CDR3: CASSYSRLAATDTQYF

J: TRBJ2-1
size: .
V: TRBV5-1
D: .
DNA: TGCGCCAGCAGAGGTTGGGCGGGTGATTACAATGAGCAGTTCTTC
CDR3: CASRGWAGDYNEQFF

J: TRBJ2-5
size: .
V: TRBV18
D: .
DNA: TGTGCCAGCTCACCCCCTGGAACGTCGGCGGGAGAGACCCAGTACTTC
CDR3: CASSPPGTSAGETQYF

J: TRBJ2-2
size: few
V: TRBV6-1
D: .
DNA: TGTGCCAGCAGTGATTGGATGGGGGACCGGACCACCGGGGAGCTGTTTTTT
CDR3: CASSDWMGDRTTGELFF

J: TRBJ2-7
size: .
V: TRBV2
D: TRBD1
DNA: TGTGCCAGAAGTGACAGGGACTACGAGCAGTACTTC
CDR3: CARSDRDYEQYF

J: TRBJ2-2
size: .
V: TRBV7-9
D: .
DNA: TGTGCCAGCAGCTTAGTTGGTTACACCGGGGAGCTGTTTTTT
CDR3: CASSLVGYTGELFF

J: TRBJ2-2
size: .
V: TRBV2
D: .
DNA: TGTGCCAGCAGCCCGGAGGGCAGTTCGACCGGGGAGCTGTTTTTT
CDR3: CASSPEGSSTGELFF

J: TRBJ2-2
size: .
V: TRBV7-2
D: .
DNA: TGTGCCAGCAGCTCGCCCGAGGTGCGTCCCGGGGAGCTGTTTTTT
CDR3: CASSSPEVRPGELFF

J: TRBJ2-7
size: .
V: TRBV6-2/TRBV6-3
D: TRBD2
DNA: TGTGCCAGCACCCCGAGGGCCTGGCGGGAGACCTATTTC
CDR3: CASTPRAWRETYF

J: TRBJ2-3
size: .
V: TRBV6-5
D: .
DNA: TGTGCCAGCAAATCTGTAACAGATACGCAGTATTTT
CDR3: CASKSVTDTQYF